This entry is about one TCR beta chain. The sample belongs to a study of blood T cells in healthy people across ages. A second about 6 to 12 cycle PCR used barcoded and J-beta primers. Via MiXCR, TCRdb re-called the 5' RACE reads, giving one row per CDR3 protein. Altogether 650,000 to 1,000,000 distinct CDR3 sequences are present, around 36% being singletons, with the ten largest covering approximately 13%. The CDR3 runs 15 residues. The V gene's germline CDR1 is SGDLS and CDR2 YYNGEE. V lost 4 bases and J 4 bases, leaving 17 bases between the germline ends. The chain links TRBV9 to TRBJ1-2; D not certain. The clonotype originates from a man between 18 and 29 years old in good health. Sequenced input: blood. The CDR3 spells CASSTAGRGSYGYTF. The CDR3 DNA is TGTGCCAGCAGCACGGCCGGCCGGGGAAGCTATGGCTACACCTTC. Full variable domain (rest looked up from reference TRBV9 and TRBJ1-2): DSGVTQTPKHLITATGQRVTLRCSPRSGDLSVYWYQQSLDQGLQFLIQYYNGEERAKGNILERFSAQQFPDLHSELNLSSLELGDSALYFCASSTAGRGSYGYTFGSGTRLTVV.